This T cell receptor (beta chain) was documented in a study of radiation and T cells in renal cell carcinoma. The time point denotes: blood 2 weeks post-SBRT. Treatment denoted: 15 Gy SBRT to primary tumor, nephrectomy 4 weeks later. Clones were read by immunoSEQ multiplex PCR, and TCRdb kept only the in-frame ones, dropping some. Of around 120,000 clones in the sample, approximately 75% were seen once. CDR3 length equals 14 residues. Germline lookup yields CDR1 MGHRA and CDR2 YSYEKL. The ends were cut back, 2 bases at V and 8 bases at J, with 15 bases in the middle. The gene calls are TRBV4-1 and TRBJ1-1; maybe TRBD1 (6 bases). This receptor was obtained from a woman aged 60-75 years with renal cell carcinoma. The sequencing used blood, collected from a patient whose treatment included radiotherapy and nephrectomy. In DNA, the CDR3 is TGCGCCAGCAGCCAACCTCTTTCGGGACAAGAAGCTTTCTTT. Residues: CASSQPLSGQEAFF.